This record covers a single T cell receptor (beta chain). The sample belongs to a study of shared clonotypes between healthy human individuals. The V end was cut by 3 bases, the J end by 10 bases, with 21 bases between. In germline, CDR1 is LNHDA, CDR2 SQIVND (reference sequence). The CDR3 loop spans 15 amino acids. Assay: immunoSEQ multiplex PCR; the TCRdb copy retains only in-frame clones and omits some. The table records roughly 2.2 million clones, 85% to 95% of them present only once. The source material was naive CD4+ T cells from PBMCs. Subset defined: CD45RA+ positively selected. The TCR originated in a man aged 18 to 35 in good health. Some clones in this sample may be carry-over from other donors' samples. This chain joins TRBV19 and TRBJ1-1, with a weak D call TRBD1 (5 bases). The CDR3 DNA sequence: TGTGCCAGTAGTATTTTTAATAGAGAGGGGTTCACAGCTTTCTTT. Protein product: CASSIFNREGFTAFF.